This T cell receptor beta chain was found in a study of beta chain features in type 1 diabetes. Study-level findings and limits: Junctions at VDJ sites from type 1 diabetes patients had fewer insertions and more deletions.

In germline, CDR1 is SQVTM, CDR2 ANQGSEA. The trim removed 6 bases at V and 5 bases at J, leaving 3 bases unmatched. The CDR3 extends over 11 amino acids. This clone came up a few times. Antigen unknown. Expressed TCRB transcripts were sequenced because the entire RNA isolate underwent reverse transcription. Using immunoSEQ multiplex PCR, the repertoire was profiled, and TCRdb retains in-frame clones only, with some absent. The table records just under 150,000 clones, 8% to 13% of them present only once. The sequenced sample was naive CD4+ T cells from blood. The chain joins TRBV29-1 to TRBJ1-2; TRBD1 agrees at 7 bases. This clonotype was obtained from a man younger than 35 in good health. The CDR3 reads CSVGQEYGYTF. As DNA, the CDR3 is TGCAGCGTCGGACAGGAATATGGCTACACCTTC.